The sequence of this T cell receptor (beta chain) was determined in a study of shared clonotypes between healthy human individuals. About the research overall: Researchers assigned three CD4 naive, three CD4 memory, two CD8 naive and one CD8 memory plate to each donor.

Researchers partitioned CD4+ cells into CD45RA+ naive and CD45RA-negative memory subsets. Germline loops: CDR1 SGHRS, CDR2 YFSETQ. The CDR3 totals 16 residues. V lost 3 bases to trimming and J lost 2 bases; unmatched junction nucleotides: 4. Regarding this clone: Its specificity is not known.

Study results and limitations: The expectation was that sequencing depth would affect clonotype sharing among donors.

Several immunoSEQ plates held equal portions of the genomic DNA taken from each subset. Using immunoSEQ multiplex PCR, the repertoire was profiled, and TCRdb retains in-frame clones only, with some absent. The table shows millions of clones, with approximately 93% occurring only once. The rearrangement uses TRBV5-1 and TRBJ2-5, with 13 bases aligning to TRBD2. The sequencing sample was made of naive CD4+ T cells from PBMCs. The subset here: CD45RA+ positively selected. The sequence was obtained from a man younger than 35 in good health. Some clones in this sample may be carry-over from other donors' samples. CDR3 amino acids: CASSSAGLAGQETQYF. The CDR3 DNA reads TGCGCCAGCAGCTCCGCGGGACTAGCGGGGCAAGAGACCCAGTACTTC.